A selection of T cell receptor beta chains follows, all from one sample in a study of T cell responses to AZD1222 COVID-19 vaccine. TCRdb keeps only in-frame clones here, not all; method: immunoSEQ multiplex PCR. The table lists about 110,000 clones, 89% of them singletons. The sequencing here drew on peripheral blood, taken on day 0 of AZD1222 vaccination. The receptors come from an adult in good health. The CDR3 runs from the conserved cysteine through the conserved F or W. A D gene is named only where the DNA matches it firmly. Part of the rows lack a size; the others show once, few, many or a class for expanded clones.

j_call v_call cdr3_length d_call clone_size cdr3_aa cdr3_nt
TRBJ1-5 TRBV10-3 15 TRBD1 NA CAIGTGGFGNQPQHF TGTGCCATCGGGACAGGGGGCTTCGGCAATCAGCCCCAGCATTTT
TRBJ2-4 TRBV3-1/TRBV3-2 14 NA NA CASSHNLAKNIQYF TGTGCCAGCAGCCATAACCTAGCCAAAAACATTCAGTACTTC
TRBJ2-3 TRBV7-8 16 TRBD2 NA CASSLAGGLGTDTQYF TGTGCCAGCAGCTTAGCGGGAGGGCTTGGGACAGATACGCAGTATTTT
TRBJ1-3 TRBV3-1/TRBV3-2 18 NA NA CASSQPSGRAGFGNTIYF TGTGCCAGCAGCCAACCTTCCGGTCGGGCAGGTTTCGGAAACACCATATATTTT
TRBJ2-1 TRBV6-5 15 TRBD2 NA CASSITSGRYNEQFF TGTGCCAGCAGTATAACTAGCGGGAGATACAATGAGCAGTTCTTC
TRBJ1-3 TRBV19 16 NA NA CASSKGSKISGNTIYF TGTGCCAGTAGTAAGGGCAGCAAGATCTCTGGAAACACCATATATTTT
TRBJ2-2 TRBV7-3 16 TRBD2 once CASSLGLAGVRGELFF TGTGCCAGCAGCTTAGGTCTTGCGGGAGTCCGCGGGGAGCTGTTTTTT
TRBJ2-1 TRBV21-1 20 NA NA CASSKAAGTGLREWGNEQFF TGTGCCAGCAGCAAAGCGGCTGGAACAGGGCTTAGAGAGTGGGGCAATGAGCAGTTCTTC
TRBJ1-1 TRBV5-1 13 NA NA CASSLGQAGEAFF TGCGCCAGCAGCTTGGGACAGGCGGGAGAAGCTTTCTTT
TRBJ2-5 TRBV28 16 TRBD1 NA CASTKRGQGVKETQYF TGTGCCAGCACCAAGCGAGGACAGGGGGTAAAAGAGACCCAGTACTTC
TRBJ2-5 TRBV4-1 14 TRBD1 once CASSQGQGAETQYF TGCGCCAGCAGCCAAGGACAGGGGGCGGAGACCCAGTACTTC
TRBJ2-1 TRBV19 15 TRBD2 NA CASSISGSSYNEQFF TGTGCCAGTAGTATTAGCGGGAGCTCCTACAATGAGCAGTTCTTC
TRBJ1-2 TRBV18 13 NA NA CASSPPSIYGYTF TGTGCCAGCTCACCCCCCTCCATTTATGGCTACACCTTC
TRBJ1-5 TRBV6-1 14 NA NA CASSEGLRDQPQHF TGTGCCAGCAGTGAGGGCCTCAGGGATCAGCCCCAGCATTTT
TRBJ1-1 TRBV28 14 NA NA CASSSIGVGTEAFF TGTGCCAGCAGTTCTATTGGGGTCGGCACTGAAGCTTTCTTT
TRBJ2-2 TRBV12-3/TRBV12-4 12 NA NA CASSYGTGELFF TGTGCCAGCAGTTATGGCACCGGGGAGCTGTTTTTT
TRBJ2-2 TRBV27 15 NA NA CASSRKDRSSGELFF TGTGCCAGCAGCCGAAAGGACCGATCTAGCGGGGAGCTGTTTTTT
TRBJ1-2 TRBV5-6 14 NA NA CASSPKDRNYGYTF TGTGCCAGCAGCCCCAAAGACAGAAACTATGGCTACACCTTC
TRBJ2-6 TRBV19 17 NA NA CASSIGGTVSGANVLTF TGTGCCAGTAGTATAGGAGGGACGGTCTCTGGGGCCAACGTCCTGACTTTC